Below are 32 T cell receptor beta chains sequenced from a single sample in a study of T-cell memory formation after mild COVID-19. TCRdb re-called the 5' RACE reads with MiXCR, one entry per CDR3 protein. The sample has 250,000 to 300,000 distinct CDR3 sequences, about a sixth seen once. Sample: PBMCs or a T cell subset sorted from them (not recorded which). Receptor source: a man between 18 and 35 years old who had mild COVID-19 (a few samples of this study predate the infection). Cell type and time point are not known.

This clonotype was picked up a small number of times. The genes are TRBV5-1 and TRBJ1-6, with no clear D. CDR3 length: 14 residues. Germline assignment: CDR1 SGHRS and CDR2 YFSETQ. V lost 1 base and J 5 bases, leaving 7 bases between the germline ends. The CDR3 region is CASSLPTDNSPLHF. As DNA, the CDR3 is TGCGCCAGCAGCTTGCCCACAGATAATTCACCCCTCCACTTT.

This clonotype has more than one count but fewer than ten. The chain is built from TRBV7-9 and TRBJ1-1; D is perhaps TRBD1 (5 bases). The CDR3 has 16 residues. V was trimmed by 2 bases and J by 0 bases, leaving 13 bases between them. Germline CDR1 reads SEHNR; CDR2 reads FQNEAQ (reference sequence). The CDR3 region has the DNA TGTGCCAGCAGCTTATTTTCGGGACGGATGAACACTGAAGCTTTCTTT. As protein: CASSLFSGRMNTEAFF.

The chain uses TRBV18 and TRBJ2-5; maybe TRBD2 (6 bases). V was pared by 2 bases and J by 5 bases, with 21 bases between. This CDR3 spans 17 amino acids. CDR1 and CDR2 (germline): KGHSH, LQKENI. This CDR3 reads CASSPVVGPGGLETQYF. The CDR3 nucleotides are TGTGCCAGCTCACCAGTCGTAGGCCCAGGAGGGTTGGAGACCCAGTACTTC.

CDR3 nucleotide sequence: TGTGCCACCAACCAGGGTTGGGGGCAGTATTTT. It yields the protein CATNQGWGQYF. V usage is TRBV6-1 and J usage is TRBJ2-3; D possibly corresponds to TRBD1 (5 bases). CDR3 length equals 11 residues. CDR1 MNHNS and CDR2 SASEGT come from the germline V gene. V was cut by 10 bases and J by 11 bases, with 16 bases left in between.

In its sample, this clonotype was seen a few times. The chain combines TRBV30 with TRBJ2-3; D gene unclear. The CDR3 runs to 11 residues. Trimming took off 3 bases at V and 2 bases at J, with 3 bases between the two ends. Germline loops: CDR1 GTSNPN, CDR2 SVGIG (reference sequence). Written as DNA, the CDR3 is TGTGCCTGGAGGGACACAGATACGCAGTATTTT. Translation gives CAWRDTDTQYF.

This clonotype came up a few times. The rearrangement uses TRBV5-4 and TRBJ2-5, with 10 bases identical to TRBD1. Trimming at V came to 5 bases and at J to 1 base, leaving 2 bases not matched to a gene. Germline V gene lookup returns CDR1 SGHNT and CDR2 YYREEE (reference sequence). The CDR3 consists of 14 residues. DNA for the CDR3: TGTGCCAGCAGTCGACAGGGGGCCCAAGAGACCCAGTACTTC. It codes for CASSRQGAQETQYF.

V usage is TRBV4-3 and J usage is TRBJ1-5; D remains ambiguous. V lost 4 bases and J 1 base, leaving 11 bases between the germline ends. The CDR3 is 15 amino acids. Germline CDR1 reads LGHNA; CDR2 reads YSLEER. The CDR3 sequence is CASSLGHGSNQPQHF. For the CDR3, the DNA is TGCGCCAGCAGCCTCGGTCATGGGAGCAATCAGCCCCAGCATTTT.

A few counts support this clonotype. J is TRBJ1-1 and V is TRBV9, with a possible D match to TRBD1 (6 bases). The CDR3 covers 15 residues. V was shortened by 0 bases and J by 1 base, with 10 bases between the two germline ends. Germline V gene lookup returns CDR1 SGDLS and CDR2 YYNGEE. The CDR3 DNA follows: TGTGCCAGCAGCGTAGGGGGGGGCCCGAACACTGAAGCTTTCTTT. Encoded protein: CASSVGGGPNTEAFF. The full variable domain, with the rest looked up from reference TRBV9 and TRBJ1-1, is DSGVTQTPKHLITATGQRVTLRCSPRSGDLSVYWYQQSLDQGLQFLIQYYNGEERAKGNILERFSAQQFPDLHSELNLSSLELGDSALYFCASSVGGGPNTEAFFGQGTRLTVV.

This rearrangement joins TRBV18 to TRBJ1-5; D possibly corresponds to TRBD1 (6 bases). This CDR3 region has 14 residues. Germline lookup yields CDR1 KGHSH and CDR2 LQKENI. The germline V and J ends were trimmed by 3 bases and 4 bases, with 10 bases remaining between them. The CDR3 nucleotides are TGTGCCAGCTCACCGCGGGACACGAATCAGCCCCAGCATTTT. It encodes CASSPRDTNQPQHF.

The chain combines TRBV6-2 or TRBV6-3 with TRBJ2-7; TRBD2 might be the D (7 bases). The CDR3 sequence is 18 residues long. Trimming shortened V by 8 bases and J by 2 bases, and 28 bases separated the two germline ends. Germline loops: CDR1 MNHEY, CDR2 SVGEGT. The CDR3 coding sequence is TGTGCCAGCGGCGCGTGGACCCTGGGGGGGGGCAATACCTACGAGCAGTACTTC. Residues: CASGAWTLGGGNTYEQYF.

This clonotype was recorded many times. The chain links TRBV5-1 to TRBJ2-5, with 7 bases fitting TRBD1. Unmatched junction bases numbered 5, after V lost 4 bases and J lost 5 bases. The CDR3 has 13 residues. Germline V lookup: CDR1 SGHRS, CDR2 YFSETQ. CDR3: CASSIGQEETQYF. DNA of the CDR3: TGCGCCAGCAGCATAGGACAGGAGGAGACCCAGTACTTC.

This clonotype was recorded a few times. The rearrangement joins TRBV7-8 to TRBJ2-5, with no clear D. V was pared by 5 bases and J by 1 base, with 14 bases between. CDR1 and CDR2 from the germline V gene are SGHVS and FQNEAQ. This CDR3 contains 15 residues. The CDR3 DNA is TGTGCCAGCAGCCCACGCGAGCACAGCCAAGAGACCCAGTACTTC. Its translation: CASSPREHSQETQYF. Complete variable domain (other parts from reference TRBV7-8 and TRBJ2-5): GAGVSQSPRYKVAKRGQDVALRCDPISGHVSLFWYQQALGQGPEFLTYFQNEAQLDKSGLPSDRFFAERPEGSVSTLKIQRTQQEDSAVYLCASSPREHSQETQYFGPGTRLLVL.

This clonotype has ten or more counts. This rearrangement joins TRBV14 to TRBJ1-1; tentatively, D is TRBD1 (5 bases). CDR3 length: 15 amino acids. Per germline, CDR1 SGHDN and CDR2 FVKESK. The V and J ends lost 2 bases and 0 bases respectively, with 10 bases between them. The CDR3 region is CASSQRGALNTEAFF. The CDR3, as DNA: TGTGCCAGCAGCCAAAGGGGTGCTTTGAACACTGAAGCTTTCTTT.

This clonotype was seen at least ten times. The J gene is TRBJ2-5, the V gene TRBV29-1; the D is unclear. Germline V CDR1 and CDR2: SQVTM, ANQGSEA. The CDR3 covers 11 residues. The ends were cut back, 4 bases at V and 5 bases at J, with 8 bases in the middle. This CDR3 is CSVGVTETQYF. CDR3 nucleotide sequence: TGCAGCGTTGGGGTCACGGAGACCCAGTACTTC.

At least ten counts were recorded for this clonotype. The chain links TRBV7-3 to TRBJ2-5; TRBD1 matches at 7 bases. The CDR3 is made up of 13 amino acids. The V and J ends lost 3 bases and 5 bases, in that order; junction bases with no gene match: 3. In germline, CDR1 is SGHTA, CDR2 FQGTGA. The CDR3 here is CASSLGQHETQYF. DNA of the CDR3: TGTGCCAGCAGCTTGGGACAGCACGAGACCCAGTACTTC.

The chain is built from TRBV23-1 and TRBJ1-2; perhaps TRBD1 as D (6 bases). TRBV23-1 is labeled an ORF, and its function is uncertain. With 0 bases removed from V and 5 bases from J, the gap between germline ends came to 13 bases. The CDR3 is made up of 15 amino acids. CDR3 sequence (DNA): TGCGCCAGCAGTCAATCAGGAACAGGGAAGTATGGCTACACCTTC. This codes for CASSQSGTGKYGYTF.

Many counts were recorded for this clonotype. The CDR3 protein is CASSGTSGGQDTQYF. DNA for the CDR3: TGTGCCAGCAGCGGGACTAGCGGGGGACAAGATACGCAGTATTTT. The chain combines TRBV28 with TRBJ2-3, with 14 nucleotides matching TRBD2. V dropped 6 bases and J dropped 5; count of bases not matched to a gene: 4. The germline V gene encodes CDR1 MDHEN and CDR2 SYDVKM. The CDR3 covers 15 residues.

In this sample, this clonotype turned up a few times. The chain combines TRBV4-3 with TRBJ2-2, with D uncertain. Trimming removed 1 base at V and 8 bases at J, with 17 bases between. The CDR3 is 16 amino acids. Germline lookup yields CDR1 LGHNA and CDR2 YSLEER. The CDR3 nucleotides are TGCGCCAGCAGCCAAGCGCCAGGTACCCCGTGGGGGGAGCTGTTTTTT. This codes for CASSQAPGTPWGELFF.

Only a few counts were recorded for this clonotype. The chain is built from TRBV20-1 and TRBJ1-1; 7 bases agree with TRBD1. Germline values: CDR1 DFQATT, CDR2 SNEGSKA (reference sequence). J lost 3 bases, V lost 5 bases, and 6 bases had no gene match. The CDR3 has 13 residues. The CDR3 coding sequence is TGCAGTGCTTCCCTCGACAGGGACACTGAAGCTTTCTTT. Protein product: CSASLDRDTEAFF.

This clonotype was counted a few times. The rearrangement uses TRBV3-1 and TRBJ1-6; D is uncertain. The V and J ends lost 0 bases and 9 bases respectively, with 15 bases between them. The CDR3 totals 16 residues. Germline V gene data show CDR1 as LGHDT and CDR2 as YNNKEL (reference sequence). Here the CDR3 DNA reads TGTGCCAGCAGCCAAGACATATCGGCAGCTATTTCACCCCTCCACTTT. As protein: CASSQDISAAISPLHF.

V usage is TRBV5-1 and J usage is TRBJ1-4; D possibly corresponds to TRBD1 (5 bases). The CDR3 extends over 14 amino acids. Trimming removed 4 bases from V and 0 bases from J, with 7 bases in between. Germline assignment: CDR1 SGHRS and CDR2 YFSETQ. The CDR3 spells CASSDRATNEKLFF. The CDR3 bases are TGCGCCAGCAGCGACAGAGCAACTAATGAAAAACTGTTTTTT. The full variable domain, with the rest looked up from reference TRBV5-1 and TRBJ1-4, is KAGVTQTPRYLIKTRGQQVTLSCSPISGHRSVSWYQQTPGQGLQFLFEYFSETQRNKGNFPGRFSGRQFSNSRSEMNVSTLELGDSALYLCASSDRATNEKLFFGSGTQLSVL.

This clonotype was counted between two and nine times. The V gene is TRBV7-2, the J gene TRBJ1-5; D is undetermined. The CDR3 loop spans 15 amino acids. From germline, CDR1 is SGHTA and CDR2 FQGNSA. Trimming removed 1 base from V and 0 bases from J, with 7 bases in between. The CDR3 sequence is CASSLGTYSNQPQHF. The CDR3 nucleotides read TGTGCCAGCAGCTTAGGGACTTATAGCAATCAGCCCCAGCATTTT.

This clonotype was counted a few times. V and J are TRBV6-5 and TRBJ2-5; D possibly matches TRBD1 or TRBD2 (5 bases each). The ends were cut back, 0 bases at V and 5 bases at J, with 16 bases in the middle. The CDR3 consists of 16 residues. Germline V gene lookup returns CDR1 MNHEY and CDR2 SVGAGI. CDR3: CASSYSGLGGMETQYF. CDR3 DNA sequence: TGTGCCAGCAGTTACTCCGGACTTGGGGGTATGGAGACCCAGTACTTC.

In its sample, this clonotype was seen once. The J gene is TRBJ2-5, the V gene TRBV12-3 or TRBV12-4, with a possible D match to TRBD2 (6 bases). The ends were cut back, 3 bases at V and 5 bases at J, with 13 bases in the middle. This CDR3 comprises 14 residues. DNA of the CDR3: TGTGCCAGCAGTTTCGGGACTCCGGGGGAGACCCAGTACTTC. This sequence encodes CASSFGTPGETQYF.

V is TRBV6-2 or TRBV6-3 and J is TRBJ2-5; D gene unclear. This CDR3 has 14 residues. Trimming shortened V by 6 bases and J by 1 base, and 12 bases separated the two germline ends. The germline V gene encodes CDR1 MNHEY and CDR2 SVGEGT. For the CDR3, the DNA is TGTGCCAGCAGGCCCCCGGGCGCCCAAGAGACCCAGTACTTC. Protein: CASRPPGAQETQYF.

The sample holds a few counts of this clonotype. This chain connects TRBV12-3 or TRBV12-4 to TRBJ2-1; D uncertain. The V and J ends lost 3 bases and 8 bases respectively, with 5 bases between them. CDR3 length: 11 residues. CDR3: CASSFDYEQFF. The CDR3, as DNA: TGTGCCAGCAGTTTTGATTATGAGCAGTTCTTC.

The genes are TRBV7-9 and TRBJ2-3; perhaps TRBD2 as D (6 bases). Per the germline V gene, CDR1 is SEHNR and CDR2 is FQNEAQ (reference sequence). This CDR3 has 14 amino acids. V was pared by 5 bases and J by 4 bases, with 13 bases between. CDR3 sequence reads: CASSLGGGSDTQYF. CDR3 in DNA: TGTGCCAGCAGCCTCGGGGGAGGTTCAGATACGCAGTATTTT.

Of note for this clonotype: Its ends do not fully match the called genes, so a read error is possible. This chain joins TRBV18 and TRBJ2-5; D gene ambiguous. In germline, CDR1 is KGHSH, CDR2 LQKENI. This CDR3 is built from 14 residues. The chain's CDR3 is CASSSYGHQETQYF. CDR3 coding DNA: TGTGCCAGCTCGTCGTACGGTCACCAGGAGACCCAGTACTTC. Full variable domain (missing parts from reference TRBV18 and TRBJ2-5): NAGVMQNPRHLVRRRGQEARLRCSPMKGHSHVYWYRQLPEEGLKFMVYLQKENIIDESGMPKERFSAEFPKEGPSILRIQQVVRGDSAAYFCASSSYGHQETQYFGPGTRLLVL.

The chain recombines TRBV12-3 or TRBV12-4 with TRBJ2-2; possible D gene TRBD2, 6 bases. This CDR3 is built from 15 residues. Trimming took 6 bases from V and 8 from J, leaving 19 bases between them. CDR3 DNA sequence: TGTGCCAGCAGCCGTGCTGGGGCCCGGGAGGGGGAGCTGTTTTTT. The encoded protein is CASSRAGAREGELFF.

The table lists this clonotype with many counts. CDR3 amino acids: CASSSGADSPLHF. The DNA for the CDR3 is TGTGCCAGCAGTTCCGGGGCTGATTCACCCCTCCACTTT. The chain recombines TRBV12-3 or TRBV12-4 with TRBJ1-6; D may be TRBD1 (5 bases). The CDR3 sequence is 13 residues long. Trimming removed 4 bases at V and 8 bases at J, with 9 bases between.

This clonotype was observed a handful of times. The rearrangement joins TRBV4-1 to TRBJ2-5, with D maybe TRBD1 (5 bases). V shed 0 bases and J shed 4 bases, with 15 bases lying between them. The germline gives CDR1 MGHRA, CDR2 YSYEKL. The CDR3 length is 16 residues. The CDR3 loop is CASSQEFPGFRETQYF. The CDR3 DNA follows: TGCGCCAGCAGCCAAGAATTCCCAGGGTTTCGAGAGACCCAGTACTTC.

This clonotype was recorded a few times. The chain has TRBV12-3 or TRBV12-4 and TRBJ2-5; the D gene is possibly TRBD2 (5 bases). V shed 5 bases and J shed 2 bases, with 12 bases lying between them. The CDR3 totals 14 residues. The CDR3: CASSRLGVQETQYF. In nucleotides, the CDR3 is TGTGCCAGCAGTCGCCTCGGGGTTCAAGAGACCCAGTACTTC.